This entry is about one T cell receptor beta chain. Its antigen is not known. CDR3 length equals 16 residues. Trimming removed 1 base from V and 4 bases from J; junction bases left unmatched: 5. The germline V gene has CDR1 LNHNV and CDR2 YYDKDF (reference sequence). PCR amplification relied on 60 Vbeta primers (plus 13 Jbeta primers). Sequencing used immunoSEQ multiplex PCR; TCRdb keeps in-frame clones, though not all of them. The table shows some 180,000 clones, with 65% to 85% occurring only once. Among the donors, all were healthy bone marrow donors. This sample was included in a study of cytomegalovirus exposure and HLA in healthy donors. The overall study: Of the donors genotyped, several hundred in all, over 80% fell in the Caucasian-associated ancestry cluster. The study's findings and limits: A later analysis linked a missense variant in DCLRE1C to the trimming of TCR beta V and J genes. A list of 150 or so TCR beta chains associated with cytomegalovirus was given.

This sequence was found in a girl aged 10-17 years in good health and CMV-seropositive. The sequenced material came from PBMCs. This chain uses TRBV15 with TRBJ2-7, with TRBD2 identical over 12 bases. The DNA of the CDR3 is TGTGCCACCAGCAGAGGAAAACTAGCGGGAGGTTACGAGCAGTACTTC. The encoded protein is CATSRGKLAGGYEQYF.